This T cell receptor (beta chain) was sequenced in a study of blood T cell repertoires in COVID-19. Trimming left V 8 bases short and J 4 bases short, with 14 bases between. Germline-derived CDR1 and CDR2 are MDHEN and SYDVKM. The CDR3 has 13 residues. Profiled with immunoSEQ multiplex PCR; TCRdb holds only in-frame clones, not every one. Seen here are under 200,000 clones, 85% to 90% observed once, and the top ten hold under 30%. This clone was recorded only once. The TCR sequence derives from a woman between 35 and 50 years old in a cohort exposed to, infected with or recovered from COVID-19 (not recorded which). Input material: PBMCs or T cells enriched from blood (not recorded which). V and J are TRBV28 and TRBJ1-1; D uncertain. The CDR3 protein is CASRVPASTEAFF. The CDR3 DNA reads TGTGCCAGCCGAGTCCCAGCGAGCACTGAAGCTTTCTTT.